This T cell receptor beta chain came from a study of blood T cell repertoires in COVID-19. This clone was found a few times. Here immunoSEQ multiplex PCR was the method, and the copy in TCRdb shows in-frame clones only, minus some. The sample includes 650,000 to 800,000 clones, 75% to 90% of them seen just once. In germline, CDR1 is MNHNY, CDR2 SVGAGI (reference sequence). CDR3 length: 16 amino acids. The V end lost 4 bases, the J end lost 0 bases, and 13 bases lay between the germline ends. The sequence came from a woman aged 18-29 years with acute or convalescent COVID-19. Sample: peripheral blood. The rearrangement links TRBV6-6 to TRBJ1-5, with D tentatively TRBD1 (6 bases). DNA of the CDR3: TGTGCCAGCAGTTCGCCTACAGGGACTAGCAATCAGCCCCAGCATTTT. Its protein product is CASSSPTGTSNQPQHF.